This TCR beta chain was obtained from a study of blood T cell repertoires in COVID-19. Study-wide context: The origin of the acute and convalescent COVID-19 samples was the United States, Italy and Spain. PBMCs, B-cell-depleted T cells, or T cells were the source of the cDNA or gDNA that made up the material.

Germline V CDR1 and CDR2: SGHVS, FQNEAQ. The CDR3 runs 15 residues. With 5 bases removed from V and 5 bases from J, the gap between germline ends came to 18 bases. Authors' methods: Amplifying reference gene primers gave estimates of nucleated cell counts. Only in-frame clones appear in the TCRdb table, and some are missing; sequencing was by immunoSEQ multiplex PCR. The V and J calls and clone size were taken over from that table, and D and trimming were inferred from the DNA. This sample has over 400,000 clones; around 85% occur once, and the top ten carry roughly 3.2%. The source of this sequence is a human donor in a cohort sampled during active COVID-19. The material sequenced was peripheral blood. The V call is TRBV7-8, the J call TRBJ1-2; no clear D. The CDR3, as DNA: TGTGCCAGCAGCCGGGTGGAGGTGATGGAGTATGGCTACACCTTC. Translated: CASSRVEVMEYGYTF.